This T cell receptor beta chain was captured by sequencing in a study of Tregs in tolerant kidney transplant recipients. Clones were sequenced by immunoSEQ multiplex PCR, and TCRdb holds only the in-frame ones, with some missing. Of under 300,000 clones detected, about 80% appear once; the ten largest clones hold 0.64%. Trimming pared 5 bases from V and 6 bases from J, leaving 7 bases between. There are 10 residues in the CDR3. Per germline, CDR1 DFQATT and CDR2 SNEGSKA (reference sequence). V gene TRBV20-1 combines with J gene TRBJ1-1, with unresolved D. Material: CD4+ T cells from blood. This TCR was recovered from a human donor in good health. In DNA form, the CDR3 reads TGCAGTGCTTATTTAGCTGAAGCTTTCTTT. As protein: CSAYLAEAFF.